Presented here are 30 T cell receptor beta chains from one specimen sequenced in a study of blood T cell dynamics during melanoma immunotherapy. The time point was: pre-treatment baseline. TCRdb keeps only in-frame clones here, not all; method: immunoSEQ multiplex PCR. Seen here are 8,500 to 14,000 clones, around four fifths observed once, and the top ten hold 19%. Sample: blood, taken from a patient treated with checkpoint blockade. The source of these receptors is a human donor with melanoma.

The rearrangement joins TRBV30 to TRBJ1-5; 7 nucleotides align to TRBD1. V shed 5 bases and J 3 bases; nucleotides not matched to a gene: 4. Germline CDR1 reads GTSNPN; CDR2 reads SVGIG (reference sequence). This CDR3 has 13 residues. Written as DNA, the CDR3 is TGTGCCTGGGCAGGGGGTCCCAATCAGCCCCAGCATTTT. Translated: CAWAGGPNQPQHF.

The V call is TRBV5-1, the J call TRBJ2-7, with TRBD2 matching over 10 bases. The germline V gene encodes CDR1 SGHRS and CDR2 YFSETQ. J was trimmed by 4 bases and V by 4 bases; bases with no gene match: 8. The CDR3 extends over 15 amino acids. CDR3: CASSRGAGGLYEQYF. Written as DNA, the CDR3 is TGCGCCAGCAGCAGGGGAGCGGGAGGGTTGTACGAGCAGTACTTC.

The CDR3: CASSLSSYEQYF. For the CDR3, the DNA is TGTGCCAGCAGCCTAAGCTCCTACGAGCAGTACTTC. The chain carries TRBV7-2 and TRBJ2-7; D is unresolved. The CDR3 sequence is 12 residues long. V was shortened by 5 bases and J by 0 bases, with 5 bases between the two germline ends. Germline CDR1 and CDR2: SGHTA and FQGNSA.

The J gene is TRBJ1-5, the V gene TRBV19, with a tentative D call TRBD1 (6 bases). Per the germline V gene, CDR1 is LNHDA and CDR2 is SQIVND (reference sequence). The CDR3 is made up of 14 amino acids. V gave up 5 bases and J gave up 10 bases, with 18 bases separating them. CDR3 bases: TGTGCCAGTAGTCGGGGACACGGTGAGGAACCCCAGCATTTT. This translates into CASSRGHGEEPQHF.

This clone appeared a few times. CDR3 in DNA: TGTGCCAGCAGCACGACTTTTGAAGCTTTCTTT. Its protein is CASSTTFEAFF. V and J are TRBV7-9 and TRBJ1-1; no firm D call. V was pared by 5 bases and J by 7 bases, with 8 bases between. There are 11 residues in the CDR3. Germline V lookup: CDR1 SEHNR, CDR2 FQNEAQ (reference sequence).

The rearrangement uses TRBV7-9 and TRBJ1-5, with D possibly TRBD1 on 5 matching bases. Germline values: CDR1 SEHNR, CDR2 FQNEAQ (reference sequence). V was trimmed by 2 bases and J by 2 bases, leaving 7 bases between them. The CDR3 loop spans 14 amino acids. The CDR3 sequence: CASSLQGGNQPQHF. The CDR3 nucleotides are TGTGCCAGCAGCTTACAGGGTGGCAATCAGCCCCAGCATTTT. Variable domain in full (rest from reference TRBV7-9 and TRBJ1-5): DTGVSQNPRHKITKRGQNVTFRCDPISEHNRLYWYRQTLGQGPEFLTYFQNEAQLEKSRLLSDRFSAERPKGSFSTLEIQRTEQGDSAMYLCASSLQGGNQPQHFGDGTRLSIL.

J is TRBJ2-1 and V is TRBV7-2, with 7 bases aligning to TRBD2. With V trimmed by 1 base and J by 5 bases, 8 bases remained unmatched. CDR1 is SGHTA, CDR2 FQGNSA, per germline. This CDR3 spans 16 amino acids. The CDR3 is CASSLGASGNHNEQFF. CDR3 nucleotides: TGTGCCAGCAGCTTAGGGGCCAGCGGGAACCACAATGAGCAGTTCTTC.

This clone was recorded only once. The gene calls are TRBV14 and TRBJ2-2; D is unresolved. Germline lookup yields CDR1 SGHDN and CDR2 FVKESK. Trimming pared 4 bases from V and 7 bases from J, leaving 10 bases between. CDR3 length equals 13 residues. CDR3 bases: TGTGCCAGCAGCCGCGACCTGGGCGGGGAGCTGTTTTTT. The encoded protein is CASSRDLGGELFF. The complete variable domain, with remaining parts taken from reference TRBV14 and TRBJ2-2, reads EAGVTQFPSHSVIEKGQTVTLRCDPISGHDNLYWYRRVMGKEIKFLLHFVKESKQDESGMPNNRFLAERTGGTYSTLKVQPAELEDSGVYFCASSRDLGGELFFGEGSRLTVL.

This clone was detected only once. The J gene is TRBJ2-7, the V gene TRBV10-2, with no clear D. The V gene lost 3 bases and the J gene lost 0 bases, with 6 bases spanning the gap. CDR1 is WSHSY and CDR2 is SAAADI in the germline V gene. This CDR3 contains 13 residues. The CDR3 spells CASSDGSSYEQYF. The DNA of the CDR3 is TGCGCCAGCAGTGACGGAAGCTCCTACGAGCAGTACTTC.

As regards this clone: One end of the junction fails to match germline, which may point to a read error. V is TRBV10-3 and J is TRBJ1-5; the D gene is possibly TRBD1 (5 bases). Per the germline V gene, CDR1 is ENHRY and CDR2 is SYGVKD. The CDR3 extends over 14 amino acids. CDR3 residues: CASSYSREQQPQHF. DNA for the CDR3: TGTGCCAGCAGTTACTCCAGGGAGCAACAGCCCCAGCATTTT.

The DNA for the CDR3 is TGTGCCAGCTCACAAATGGAGGGGACAGGAACCGGGGAGCTGTTTTTT. Translating gives CASSQMEGTGTGELFF. The rearrangement links TRBV18 to TRBJ2-2; 8 nucleotides agree with TRBD1. CDR3 length: 16 amino acids. The germline CDR1 and CDR2 sequences are KGHSH and LQKENI. V lost 4 bases, J lost 5 bases, and 9 bases stayed unmatched.

The genes are TRBV7-6 and TRBJ1-3, with D unclear. Germline lookup yields CDR1 SGHVS and CDR2 FNYEAQ. This CDR3 is 16 amino acids long. Trimming stripped 2 bases from V and 0 bases from J, with 11 bases between. The CDR3 region is CASSLYKGSSGNTIYF. The CDR3 nucleotides read TGTGCCAGCAGCTTATATAAGGGCTCCTCTGGAAACACCATATATTTT.

The chain links TRBV4-3 to TRBJ2-1, with TRBD2 as a possible D gene (5 bases). The CDR3 runs 15 residues. V was trimmed by 0 bases and J by 12 bases, leaving 18 bases between them. CDR1 and CDR2 from the germline V gene are LGHNA and YSLEER. The CDR3 sequence: CASSQDRGAASPQFF. For the CDR3, the DNA is TGCGCCAGCAGCCAAGATCGAGGAGCGGCAAGTCCGCAGTTCTTC.

This sequence joins TRBV5-1 and TRBJ1-1; D is uncertain. Germline lookup yields CDR1 SGHRS and CDR2 YFSETQ. The V and J ends lost 0 bases and 1 base respectively, with 7 bases between them. CDR3 size: 14 residues. In DNA, the CDR3 is TGCGCCAGCAGCTTGGACGGGCGGAACACTGAAGCTTTCTTT. Encoded protein: CASSLDGRNTEAFF.

The gene calls are TRBV6-5 and TRBJ1-5, with a tentative D call TRBD1 (5 bases). The germline gives CDR1 MNHEY, CDR2 SVGAGI. CDR3 length: 14 amino acids. V was pared by 2 bases and J by 4 bases, with 9 bases between. The chain's CDR3 is CASSYEGTNQPQHF. CDR3 nucleotide sequence: TGTGCCAGCAGTTACGAGGGGACTAATCAGCCCCAGCATTTT.

The CDR3 region is CASSSGLLSSTDTQYF. In DNA, the CDR3 is TGCGCCAGCAGCTCGGGCCTCCTTTCTAGCACAGATACGCAGTATTTT. V is TRBV5-1 and J is TRBJ2-3; D gene ambiguous. Looked up from germline, CDR1 is SGHRS and CDR2 is YFSETQ. The CDR3 length is 16 residues. Trimming pared 3 bases from V and 0 bases from J, leaving 14 bases between.

J is TRBJ2-3 and V is TRBV5-1; 7 nucleotides align to TRBD2. Looked up from germline, CDR1 is SGHRS and CDR2 is YFSETQ. The ends lost 0 bases at V and 5 bases at J; junction bases unmatched: 12. The CDR3 runs 17 residues. The CDR3 DNA sequence: TGCGCCAGCAGCTTGGCCGAGTGGGCGGGGGAGAGAGATACGCAGTATTTT. This codes for CASSLAEWAGERDTQYF.

This clone was counted only a few times. The genes are TRBV30 and TRBJ1-1, with D unresolved. Germline V gene sequence: CDR1 GTSNPN, CDR2 SVGIG (reference sequence). The V gene lost 0 bases and the J gene lost 7 bases, with 9 bases spanning the gap. The CDR3 is made up of 12 amino acids. DNA for the CDR3: TGTGCCTGGAGTGTACTACAGAGTGAAGCTTTCTTT. Translating gives CAWSVLQSEAFF. Full variable domain (remainder filled in from reference TRBV30 and TRBJ1-1): SQTIHQWPATLVQPVGSPLSLECTVEGTSNPNLYWYRQAAGRGLQLLFYSVGIGQISSEVPQNLSASRPQDRQFILSSKKLLLSDSGFYLCAWSVLQSEAFFGQGTRLTVV.

This clone appeared a single time. The genes are TRBV9 and TRBJ2-1; 7 bases are a match to TRBD2. J gave up 0 bases and V 2 bases, and 2 bases lay outside the gene matches. CDR1 SGDLS and CDR2 YYNGEE come from the germline V gene. The CDR3 has 15 amino acids. CDR3 in amino acids: CASSVRGSSYNEQFF. The CDR3 nucleotides read TGTGCCAGCAGCGTCCGCGGGAGCTCCTACAATGAGCAGTTCTTC.

The chain links TRBV7-9 to TRBJ2-7; D might be TRBD1 or TRBD2, each matching 5 bases. V was cut by 4 bases and J by 6 bases, with 10 bases left in between. CDR1 SEHNR and CDR2 FQNEAQ come from the germline V gene (reference sequence). The CDR3 length is 12 residues. CDR3 amino acids: CASSYSDSEQYF. In DNA, the CDR3 is TGTGCCAGCAGCTATAGCGACAGCGAGCAGTACTTC.

V is TRBV11-2 and J is TRBJ1-1; D gene unclear. The germline V gene encodes CDR1 SGHAT and CDR2 FQNNGV. The CDR3 is 14 amino acids. V lost 6 bases to trimming and J lost 2 bases, with 13 bases between them. The CDR3 DNA reads TGTGCCAGCAGTTCCCGGTTACTCAACACTGAAGCTTTCTTT. Encoded protein: CASSSRLLNTEAFF.

The CDR3 reads CASSHDRNNEQFF. DNA for the CDR3: TGTGCCAGCAGCCATGACAGAAACAATGAGCAGTTCTTC. The chain employs TRBV6-6 and TRBJ2-1; D perhaps matches TRBD1 (5 bases). Trimming took 6 bases from V and 5 from J, leaving 11 bases between them. Per the germline V gene, CDR1 is MNHNY and CDR2 is SVGAGI (reference sequence). The CDR3 runs to 13 residues.

The V call is TRBV5-1, the J call TRBJ2-1; 12 bases map to TRBD1. Germline V lookup: CDR1 SGHRS, CDR2 YFSETQ. J lost 7 bases, V lost 0 bases, and 5 bases had no gene match. CDR3 size: 16 residues. The CDR3 DNA reads as TGCGCCAGCAGCTTGGCCCCGGGACAGGGGGCGAATGAGCAGTTCTTC. It specifies CASSLAPGQGANEQFF.

This sequence joins TRBV5-6 and TRBJ1-3; the D is unclear. Germline values: CDR1 SGHDT, CDR2 YYEEEE. The CDR3 consists of 16 residues. Trimming shortened V by 4 bases and J by 4 bases, and 18 bases separated the two germline ends. The CDR3 DNA reads TGTGCCAGCAGCGTAGCCTCGGCCTATTCGGGAAACACCATATATTTT. It is translated as CASSVASAYSGNTIYF.

This clone was detected a few times. This chain connects TRBV13 to TRBJ2-1; 8 bases line up with TRBD2. The V gene end was trimmed by 1 base and the J gene end by 6 bases; junction bases not matched to a gene: 5. This CDR3 spans 15 amino acids. The germline CDR1 and CDR2 sequences are PRHDT and FYEKMQ (reference sequence). CDR3 residues: CASSLAGGWSNEQFF. CDR3 sequence (DNA): TGTGCCAGCAGCTTAGCGGGGGGGTGGAGCAATGAGCAGTTCTTC.

This rearrangement joins TRBV2 to TRBJ1-1; a possible D gene is TRBD1 (5 bases). Germline-derived CDR1 and CDR2 are SNHLY and FYNNEI. V was clipped by 0 bases and J by 11 bases, with 13 bases between them. CDR3 size: 13 residues. CDR3: CASSEAEGRGAFF. In nucleotides, the CDR3 is TGTGCCAGCAGTGAAGCCGAGGGGCGCGGGGCTTTCTTT.

The V and J genes are TRBV25-1 and TRBJ1-6; 9 nucleotides agree with TRBD1. Germline-derived CDR1 and CDR2 are MGHDK and SYGVNS. J lost 7 bases, V lost 3 bases, and 13 bases had no gene match. This CDR3 is 18 amino acids long. CDR3 in amino acids: CASSDGTGWRGGNSPLHF. The CDR3 DNA follows: TGTGCCAGCAGTGATGGGACAGGGTGGCGTGGGGGAAATTCACCCCTCCACTTT.

This chain connects TRBV5-4 to TRBJ1-5, with D unclear. Trimming cost V 1 base and J 5 bases, with 10 bases left between them. The CDR3 contains 14 residues. Germline V CDR1 and CDR2: SGHNT, YYREEE (reference sequence). The CDR3 reads CASSLFGVDQPQHF. CDR3 bases: TGTGCCAGCAGCTTGTTCGGGGTGGATCAGCCCCAGCATTTT.

The CDR3 nucleotides are TGTGCCAGCAGCTTAGAAGGGGGGACAGGGACTCAGCCCCAGCATTTT. This gives the protein CASSLEGGTGTQPQHF. The chain carries TRBV7-8 and TRBJ1-5, with TRBD1 identical over 9 bases. Unmatched junction bases numbered 7, after V lost 1 base and J lost 6 bases. The CDR3 runs to 16 residues. CDR1 SGHVS and CDR2 FQNEAQ come from the germline V gene.

V gene TRBV7-2 combines with J gene TRBJ2-5; 10 positions match TRBD2. Germline lookup yields CDR1 SGHTA and CDR2 FQGNSA. The trim removed 3 bases at V and 4 bases at J, leaving 8 bases unmatched. This CDR3 is 16 amino acids long. CDR3 residues: CASSFGLAGARETQYF. The CDR3 DNA follows: TGTGCCAGCAGCTTCGGGCTAGCGGGAGCCAGAGAGACCCAGTACTTC. The variable domain in full, completed from reference TRBV7-2 and TRBJ2-5, reads GAGVSQSPSNKVTEKGKDVELRCDPISGHTALYWYRQSLGQGLEFLIYFQGNSAPDKSGLPSDRFSAERTGGSVSTLTIQRTQQEDSAVYLCASSFGLAGARETQYFGPGTRLLVL.